This T cell receptor (beta chain) appears in the sequencing data of a study of T-cell reconstitution after alpha-beta-depleted transplantation in children. Findings of the study overall: Reported findings indicate that, about two months after transplant, alpha-beta T cells came from several hundred expanded clones, which were derived from non-depleted graft cells. T cells produced anew were the main source of T-cell counts and diversity one year after transplant. Certain patients had high TCRbeta diversity at day 60, and it came from recipient T cells and thymic progenitors that survived.

Preparation of the TCRbeta library used unique molecular identifiers. TCRdb re-called the PCR reads with MiXCR, one entry per CDR3 protein. The sample has 450,000 to 700,000 distinct CDR3 sequences, 25% to 30% seen once; the top ten hold under 45%. Germline V gene sequence: CDR1 DFQATT, CDR2 SNEGSKA (reference sequence). V was clipped by 2 bases and J by 0 bases, with 13 bases between them. This CDR3 has 15 amino acids. This clonotype occurred a few times. Its antigen is not identified. The sequencing used PBMCs, collected before TCRalphabeta/CD19-depleted stem cell transplant. The chain recombines TRBV20-1 with TRBJ1-1; D gene ambiguous. The receptor's source is a boy under two years old with Wiskott-Aldrich syndrome, due to receive a stem cell transplant. The CDR3 DNA sequence: TGCAGTGCTAGAAGAAGCATTCCCATGAACACTGAAGCTTTCTTT. Translating gives CSARRSIPMNTEAFF.